The clone carrying this TCR beta chain was counted a single time. Sequenced by immunoSEQ multiplex PCR; TCRdb stores in-frame clones only, minus some. The data contain over 85,000 clones, over 75% of them singletons. The sample originates from a study of blood T cell repertoires in COVID-19. Trimming took off 5 bases at V and 4 bases at J, with 20 bases between the two ends. Looked up from germline, CDR1 is SGHNT and CDR2 is YENEEA. This CDR3 spans 16 amino acids. The clonotype originates from a woman older than 75 with active or convalescent COVID-19. The chain employs TRBV11-3 and TRBJ2-5; D might be TRBD2 (6 bases). The sequencing sample was made of peripheral blood. This chain's CDR3 is CASSPRSGVQGETQYF. The CDR3, as DNA: TGTGCCAGCAGCCCAAGATCGGGAGTCCAGGGAGAGACCCAGTACTTC.